The 28 T cell receptor beta chains presented below share a single source sample, sequenced in a study of T cells after yellow fever vaccination. TCRdb re-analysed the 5' RACE reads in MiXCR, keeping a single row per CDR3 protein. The sample comprises hundreds of thousands of distinct CDR3 sequences, around 16% of which are singletons, and 17% rests with the top ten. The sequencing here drew on PBMCs, taken 5 days after the first yellow fever vaccination. These receptors all come from a man aged 18 to 29 who received the YFV17D yellow fever vaccine.

V is TRBV5-1 and J is TRBJ2-5, with D possibly TRBD2 on 6 matching bases. The CDR3 consists of 16 residues. Trimming removed 4 bases at V and 2 bases at J, with 18 bases between. The germline V gene encodes CDR1 SGHRS and CDR2 YFSETQ. In DNA, the CDR3 is TGCGCCAGCAGCAGGGGCCCGGGGGTAAATCAAGAGACCCAGTACTTC. Translated: CASSRGPGVNQETQYF.

This clonotype has only a few counts. V and J are TRBV29-1 and TRBJ2-5; D call uncertain. Trimming took off 5 bases at V and 5 bases at J, with 12 bases between the two ends. The CDR3 has 12 residues. The germline CDR1 and CDR2 sequences are SQVTM and ANQGSEA. For the CDR3, the DNA is TGCAGCGTTTACAGTGTGGAGGAGACCCAGTACTTC. Translating gives CSVYSVEETQYF.

The chain recombines TRBV4-2 with TRBJ1-2, with TRBD1 matching over 8 bases. This CDR3 is built from 13 residues. J lost 6 bases, V lost 3 bases, and 3 bases had no gene match. Germline CDR1 and CDR2: LGHNA and YNFKEQ. The CDR3 reads CASSQTGEHGYTF. The CDR3 DNA is TGTGCCAGCAGCCAGACAGGGGAGCATGGCTACACCTTC.

A few counts support this clonotype. The rearrangement uses TRBV12-3 or TRBV12-4 and TRBJ1-6; 8 nucleotides align to TRBD1. This CDR3 is built from 15 residues. Unmatched junction bases numbered 10, after V lost 5 bases and J lost 10 bases. The CDR3 sequence is CASSPTGGSGSPLHF. The CDR3 nucleotides are TGTGCCAGCAGTCCTACAGGGGGGAGTGGGTCACCCCTCCACTTT.

This clonotype was counted many times. CDR3 in DNA: TGTGCCACCAGTCCTAGCGGGGTAGAGACCCAGTACTTC. It translates to CATSPSGVETQYF. The chain combines TRBV24-1 with TRBJ2-5; 9 bases match TRBD2. Germline V lookup: CDR1 KGHDR, CDR2 SFDVKD. The CDR3 length is 13 residues. With 6 bases clipped from V and 4 bases from J, the junction kept 2 bases outside the gene matches.

This clonotype was seen a handful of times. V and J are TRBV4-3 and TRBJ1-4, with D possibly being TRBD1 (6 bases). Germline lookup yields CDR1 LGHNA and CDR2 YSLEER. This CDR3 has 15 residues. V was shortened by 4 bases and J by 6 bases, with 15 bases between the two germline ends. The CDR3 coding sequence is TGCGCCAGCAGCCGCGGGGGAGGGGGGGATGAAAAACTGTTTTTT. As protein: CASSRGGGGDEKLFF.

This chain uses TRBV10-3 with TRBJ1-1; TRBD1 matches at 8 bases. J was trimmed by 1 base and V by 5 bases; bases with no gene match: 3. This CDR3 is 14 amino acids long. Germline CDR1 is ENHRY and CDR2 is SYGVKD. CDR3 DNA sequence: TGTGCCATCAGTACCGGACAGGGGAACACTGAAGCTTTCTTT. Translation gives CAISTGQGNTEAFF.

V gene TRBV7-9 combines with J gene TRBJ1-3; TRBD1 is a possible D gene (5 bases). CDR1 is SEHNR and CDR2 is FQNEAQ in the germline V gene (reference sequence). The CDR3 length is 16 residues. Deletions cut 4 bases from V and 8 bases from J, with 21 bases between. CDR3 nucleotide sequence: TGTGCCAGCAGCTCCTCGCTGGGGCAGGTACGGGACACCATATATTTT. It translates to CASSSSLGQVRDTIYF.

This chain uses TRBV7-2 with TRBJ1-1; D gene unclear. CDR3 length: 14 amino acids. V lost 2 bases and J lost 3, with 10 bases in between. Germline CDR1 and CDR2: SGHTA and FQGNSA. The CDR3 DNA reads TGTGCCAGCAGCTTAAACGCGGGGTACACTGAAGCTTTCTTT. Translated, it gives CASSLNAGYTEAFF.

This clonotype was observed a handful of times. This sequence joins TRBV10-3 and TRBJ2-1; D call uncertain. CDR1 is ENHRY, CDR2 SYGVKD, per germline. Trimming removed 6 bases from V and 3 bases from J, with 12 bases in between. The CDR3 loop spans 14 amino acids. Here the CDR3 DNA reads TGTGCCATCAGGGTGGCCATAGGCTACAATGAGCAGTTCTTC. Encoded protein: CAIRVAIGYNEQFF.

The chain is built from TRBV7-9 and TRBJ2-1, with a weak D call TRBD1 (5 bases). Germline lookup yields CDR1 SEHNR and CDR2 FQNEAQ (reference sequence). The CDR3 loop spans 16 amino acids. Trimming took off 5 bases at V and 0 bases at J, with 14 bases between the two ends. As DNA, the CDR3 is TGTGCCAGCAGCCAGGGCCGCACTGGCTCCTACAATGAGCAGTTCTTC. Translated: CASSQGRTGSYNEQFF. Based on the CDR3 plus reference TRBV7-9 and TRBJ2-1, the full variable domain is DTGVSQNPRHKITKRGQNVTFRCDPISEHNRLYWYRQTLGQGPEFLTYFQNEAQLEKSRLLSDRFSAERPKGSFSTLEIQRTEQGDSAMYLCASSQGRTGSYNEQFFGPGTRLTVL.

This clonotype has just a few counts. The rearrangement links TRBV7-8 to TRBJ1-2; the D is unclear. This CDR3 comprises 15 residues. V lost 2 bases and J 4 bases, leaving 14 bases between the germline ends. The V gene's germline CDR1 is SGHVS and CDR2 FQNEAQ. Written as DNA, the CDR3 is TGTGCCAGCAGCTTAAGGGCCCTCGGTGGCTATGGCTACACCTTC. Residues: CASSLRALGGYGYTF.

The chain combines TRBV4-3 with TRBJ2-2; D remains ambiguous. Trimming pared 0 bases from V and 4 bases from J, leaving 12 bases between. This CDR3 has 16 residues. Per germline, CDR1 LGHNA and CDR2 YSLEER. The CDR3 region is CASSQDTSSGTGELFF. DNA for the CDR3: TGCGCCAGCAGCCAAGATACCAGTAGTGGCACCGGGGAGCTGTTTTTT.

The genes are TRBV6-2 or TRBV6-3 and TRBJ2-5; perhaps TRBD1 as D (6 bases). Trimming took 7 bases from V and 2 from J, leaving 17 bases between them. Germline CDR1 and CDR2: MNHEY and SVGEGT. The CDR3 totals 15 residues. CDR3 sequence reads: CASTYPQGGQETQYF. Here the CDR3 DNA reads TGTGCCAGCACCTACCCACAGGGTGGACAAGAGACCCAGTACTTC.

This clonotype was seen just once. This chain joins TRBV7-2 and TRBJ1-4; D unclear. CDR1 is SGHTA and CDR2 is FQGNSA in the germline V gene. Trimming removed 3 bases at V and 7 bases at J, with 15 bases between. The CDR3 is 15 amino acids. The CDR3 bases are TGTGCCAGCAGCTTGGATTCTGCGTTCGGTGAAAAACTGTTTTTT. Its translation is CASSLDSAFGEKLFF. The variable domain in full, completed from reference TRBV7-2 and TRBJ1-4, reads GAGVSQSPSNKVTEKGKDVELRCDPISGHTALYWYRQSLGQGLEFLIYFQGNSAPDKSGLPSDRFSAERTGGSVSTLTIQRTQQEDSAVYLCASSLDSAFGEKLFFGSGTQLSVL.

The chain has TRBV7-9 and TRBJ2-5; TRBD2 matches at 11 bases. This CDR3 spans 16 amino acids. Germline lookup yields CDR1 SEHNR and CDR2 FQNEAQ (reference sequence). Germline trimming cut 7 bases from V and 1 base from J; bases unmatched to any gene: 8. The CDR3 loop is CASTSLLAGGQETQYF. For the CDR3, the DNA is TGTGCCAGCACCTCCCTGCTAGCGGGGGGCCAAGAGACCCAGTACTTC.

The sample holds a few counts of this clonotype. This chain joins TRBV30 and TRBJ1-4; D is perhaps TRBD1 (5 bases). Germline assignment: CDR1 GTSNPN and CDR2 SVGIG (reference sequence). V dropped 5 bases and J dropped 8 bases, with 12 bases sitting between them. CDR3 length: 12 residues. The CDR3 nucleotides are TGTGCCTGGCTGTGGAAGGGGGAAAAACTGTTTTTT. Translation: CAWLWKGEKLFF.

J is TRBJ1-5 and V is TRBV20-1, with D possibly TRBD1 on 5 matching bases. Germline CDR1 reads DFQATT; CDR2 reads SNEGSKA (reference sequence). The V and J ends lost 4 bases and 2 bases respectively, with 18 bases between them. CDR3 size: 16 residues. CDR3 loop: CSAIRGAPDGNQPQHF. CDR3 coding DNA: TGCAGTGCTATCAGAGGGGCCCCCGATGGCAATCAGCCCCAGCATTTT.

This clonotype came up a few times. The chain combines TRBV7-9 with TRBJ2-5; D may be TRBD2 (6 bases). This CDR3 contains 15 residues. Germline V gives CDR1 SEHNR, CDR2 FQNEAQ (reference sequence). V was trimmed by 2 bases and J by 5 bases, leaving 15 bases between them. The CDR3 loop is CASSLLGGGAETQYF. The CDR3, as DNA: TGTGCCAGCAGCTTACTTGGCGGCGGGGCGGAGACCCAGTACTTC.

This clonotype was seen more than once but under ten times. This sequence joins TRBV27 and TRBJ2-4; a possible D gene is TRBD1 (6 bases). V was pared by 5 bases and J by 1 base, with 12 bases between. The CDR3 is 15 residues long. The germline V gene encodes CDR1 MNHEY and CDR2 SMNVEV (reference sequence). CDR3 coding DNA: TGTGCCAGCAGTCCGTGGGGGCCGGCCAAAAACATTCAGTACTTC. Protein: CASSPWGPAKNIQYF.

The gene calls are TRBV3-1 and TRBJ1-6; TRBD1 might be the D (5 bases). Germline V gives CDR1 LGHDT, CDR2 YNNKEL (reference sequence). This CDR3 is 15 amino acids long. The V end lost 7 bases, the J end lost 5 bases, and 15 bases lay between the germline ends. CDR3 in DNA: TGTGCCAGCAAGTTAGTTACGGGGGATAATTCACCCCTCCACTTT. Its protein product is CASKLVTGDNSPLHF.

This clonotype was detected only a few times. This chain links TRBV4-1 with TRBJ2-1; D gene uncertain. The CDR3 is 17 amino acids. Germline CDR1 is MGHRA and CDR2 is YSYEKL. Trimming took off 3 bases at V and 2 bases at J, with 17 bases between the two ends. The CDR3 DNA sequence: TGCGCCAGCAGCCAGCTGGTGGGCATTGGGACCTACAATGAGCAGTTCTTC. Protein: CASSQLVGIGTYNEQFF.

The chain couples TRBV15 to TRBJ1-1, with a weak D call TRBD1 (6 bases). V was clipped by 3 bases and J by 4 bases, with 15 bases between them. Looked up from germline, CDR1 is LNHNV and CDR2 is YYDKDF (reference sequence). The CDR3 spans 15 residues. The DNA of the CDR3 is TGTGCCACCAGCAGTAACAGGGTAGGAGTCACTGAAGCTTTCTTT. This codes for CATSSNRVGVTEAFF.

The V gene is TRBV5-1, the J gene TRBJ2-5; TRBD2 is a possible D gene (6 bases). The V and J ends lost 2 bases and 4 bases respectively, with 15 bases between them. CDR3 size: 15 residues. The germline CDR1 and CDR2 sequences are SGHRS and YFSETQ. The CDR3 is CASSLLGTGRETQYF. CDR3 sequence (DNA): TGCGCCAGCAGCTTACTAGGTACCGGGAGAGAGACCCAGTACTTC.

The chain employs TRBV6-2 or TRBV6-3 and TRBJ2-1; 8 nucleotides match TRBD1. J gave up 0 bases and V 6 bases, and 4 bases lay outside the gene matches. Germline V gene sequence: CDR1 MNHEY, CDR2 SVGEGT. The CDR3 spans 15 residues. The CDR3 region has the DNA TGTGCCAGCAGAGCCGGGACAGGCTCCTACAATGAGCAGTTCTTC. It translates to CASRAGTGSYNEQFF.

There are a few counts of this clonotype. V and J are TRBV4-1 and TRBJ2-7, with D possibly TRBD1 on 5 matching bases. The V end lost 0 bases, the J end lost 4 bases, and 13 bases lay between the germline ends. Germline V gene lookup returns CDR1 MGHRA and CDR2 YSYEKL. The CDR3 length is 15 residues. CDR3 loop: CASSQDFGRAYEQYV. CDR3 sequence (DNA): TGCGCCAGCAGCCAAGATTTTGGCAGGGCTTACGAGCAGTACGTC.

The chain joins TRBV5-1 to TRBJ2-1, with 9 positions matching TRBD2. The CDR3 contains 14 residues. J was trimmed by 5 bases and V by 4 bases; bases with no gene match: 4. The germline CDR1 and CDR2 sequences are SGHRS and YFSETQ. The DNA for the CDR3 is TGCGCCAGCAGCCGCGGGGGGGCAAACAATGAGCAGTTCTTC. Protein product: CASSRGGANNEQFF.

A few counts support this clonotype. The chain links TRBV6-1 to TRBJ1-5; TRBD1 agrees at 9 bases. Germline V lookup: CDR1 MNHNS, CDR2 SASEGT. The V gene end was trimmed by 8 bases and the J gene end by 6 bases; junction bases not matched to a gene: 8. CDR3 length: 14 amino acids. CDR3 sequence (DNA): TGTGCCAGCCGGGAACAGGGGGCTGGTCAGCCCCAGCATTTT. As protein: CASREQGAGQPQHF.